One sample yielded the 12 T cell receptor beta chains listed below, sequenced in a study of blood T cell repertoires in COVID-19. Assay used: immunoSEQ multiplex PCR; TCRdb lists only in-frame clones, some missing. The sample lists 300,000 to 400,000 clones, 80% to 90% occurring once. The material sequenced was PBMCs or T cells enriched from blood (not recorded which). These receptors were obtained from a woman between 35 and 50 years old with acute COVID-19.

This clone occurred once. This rearrangement joins TRBV12-3 or TRBV12-4 to TRBJ2-3, with D unclear. The CDR3 totals 12 residues. V was pared by 6 bases and J by 5 bases, with 9 bases between. Here the CDR3 reads CASRQNRDTQYF. CDR3 DNA sequence: TGTGCCAGCAGACAAAACAGAGATACGCAGTATTTT.

The CDR3 nucleotides read TGTGCCAGCAGCCAAAATACAGGAACGAACACCGGGGAGCTGTTTTTT. The encoded protein is CASSQNTGTNTGELFF. V is TRBV3-1 (or the pseudogene TRBV3-2) and J is TRBJ2-2; a possible D gene is TRBD1 (5 bases). With 2 bases removed from V and 0 bases from J, the gap between germline ends came to 10 bases. Germline lookup yields CDR1 LGHDT and CDR2 YNNKEL (reference sequence). The CDR3 extends over 16 amino acids.

This clone occurred once. The chain combines TRBV19 with TRBJ2-1; 8 bases agree with TRBD2. With 3 bases clipped from V and 6 bases from J, the junction kept 7 bases outside the gene matches. The CDR3 consists of 15 residues. The germline gives CDR1 LNHDA, CDR2 SQIVND (reference sequence). The CDR3 sequence is CASSISGRAGNEQFF. The CDR3 DNA reads as TGTGCCAGTAGTATTTCCGGGAGGGCTGGCAATGAGCAGTTCTTC.

The chain employs TRBV3-1 (or the pseudogene TRBV3-2) and TRBJ2-2; 8 bases are a match to TRBD1. The V gene's germline CDR1 is LGHDT and CDR2 YNNKEL (reference sequence). The CDR3 loop spans 17 amino acids. V trimming: 5 bases; J trimming: 4 bases; junction bases outside the gene matches: 12. In nucleotides, the CDR3 is TGTGCCAGCAGCAGCCGGGACAGGAGCCTCGCCACCGGGGAGCTGTTTTTT. Its translation is CASSSRDRSLATGELFF.

This rearrangement joins TRBV18 to TRBJ2-3; TRBD2 agrees at 9 bases. Germline V gene lookup returns CDR1 KGHSH and CDR2 LQKENI. Trimming took 2 bases from V and 3 from J; bases not matched to a gene: 3. The CDR3 is 15 amino acids. For the CDR3, the DNA is TGTGCCAGCTCACCAGCTAGCGGGATAACAGATACGCAGTATTTT. Translated: CASSPASGITDTQYF.

This rearrangement joins TRBV7-2 to TRBJ1-1; tentative D call: TRBD1 (6 bases). Trimming pared 2 bases from V and 2 bases from J, leaving 9 bases between. The CDR3 runs to 14 residues. Germline V lookup: CDR1 SGHTA, CDR2 FQGNSA. DNA for the CDR3: TGTGCCAGCAGCTTACAGGGGCTAAACACTGAAGCTTTCTTT. Translation gives CASSLQGLNTEAFF.

The chain recombines TRBV5-4 with TRBJ2-7; TRBD1 matches 9 bases. The CDR3 contains 14 residues. J was trimmed by 6 bases and V by 4 bases; bases with no gene match: 8. Germline-derived CDR1 and CDR2 are SGHNT and YYREEE (reference sequence). The CDR3 bases are TGTGCCAGCAGCCCGCCCGACAGGGGGAGCGAGCAGTACTTC. Protein sequence: CASSPPDRGSEQYF.

This clone was seen once. This sequence joins TRBV24-1 and TRBJ2-1; 12 bases match TRBD2. After removal of 5 bases from V and 10 bases from J, the junction contained 11 bases not matched to a gene. The germline V gene encodes CDR1 KGHDR and CDR2 SFDVKD. This CDR3 has 16 residues. The CDR3 loop is CATSAPSGRAGREQFF. The DNA for the CDR3 is TGTGCCACCAGTGCGCCTAGCGGGAGGGCCGGGAGGGAGCAGTTCTTC.

This chain links TRBV23-1 with TRBJ1-6; D possibly corresponds to TRBD1 (6 bases). TRBV23-1 counts as an open reading frame of uncertain function. V was shortened by 8 bases and J by 1 base, with 18 bases between the two germline ends. CDR3 length: 17 amino acids. The CDR3 loop is CASRAGAGVSYNSPLHF. The CDR3 DNA sequence: TGCGCCAGCCGGGCGGGGGCAGGGGTGTCCTATAATTCACCCCTCCACTTT.

This chain joins TRBV2 and TRBJ1-2; 9 positions agree with TRBD1. V shed 5 bases and J 8 bases; nucleotides not matched to a gene: 21. The CDR3 totals 18 residues. Germline CDR1 SNHLY, CDR2 FYNNEI. The CDR3 reads CASSPVSPGQGFGGGYTF. The CDR3 DNA reads as TGTGCCAGCAGTCCCGTTTCGCCGGGACAGGGATTTGGGGGAGGCTACACCTTC.

The chain joins TRBV7-9 to TRBJ1-1, with no clear D. Germline V gene sequence: CDR1 SEHNR, CDR2 FQNEAQ (reference sequence). V dropped 4 bases and J dropped 7 bases, with 13 bases sitting between them. The CDR3 totals 13 residues. The CDR3 loop reads CASSYRGNNEAFF. The CDR3 DNA sequence: TGTGCCAGCAGCTACCGAGGCAATAATGAAGCTTTCTTT.

The chain uses TRBV4-2 and TRBJ1-2; possibly TRBD1 for D (6 bases). V was shortened by 0 bases and J by 7 bases, with 12 bases between the two germline ends. Germline CDR1 is LGHNA and CDR2 is YNFKEQ. This CDR3 has 14 amino acids. The CDR3: CASSQDLRGGGYTF. CDR3 DNA sequence: TGTGCCAGCAGCCAAGACCTCAGGGGTGGTGGCTACACCTTC.